The 29 T cell receptor beta chains reported below all come from one sample, sequenced in a study of T cells in Graves' hyperthyroidism and ophthalmopathy. RNA transcripts gave rise to amplified TCR beta CDR3 regions. Carried out on the TCR CDR3, a first-round RT-PCR used the HTBI primer set. TCRdb re-analysed the multiplex PCR reads in MiXCR, keeping a single row per CDR3 protein. The sample contains hundreds of thousands of distinct CDR3 sequences, around 14% of which appear only once. What was sequenced was blood. These TCRs come from a woman younger than 35 with Graves' hyperthyroidism.

Written as DNA, the CDR3 is TGTGCCAGCAGCCCCGGGCCAGGGGCTAATGAAAAACTGTTTTTT. Residues: CASSPGPGANEKLFF. The chain couples TRBV7-2 to TRBJ1-4; D perhaps matches TRBD1 (6 bases). From germline, CDR1 is SGHTA and CDR2 FQGNSA. With 5 bases removed from V and 3 bases from J, the gap between germline ends came to 13 bases. The CDR3 covers 15 residues.

This clonotype was counted once. The chain employs TRBV12-3 or TRBV12-4 and TRBJ2-7; 9 bases line up with TRBD1. The length of the CDR3 is 12 residues. J lost 7 bases, V lost 5 bases, and 3 bases had no gene match. CDR3 in DNA: TGTGCCAGCAGTCTGGGGACAGGGGAGCAGTACTTC. This encodes CASSLGTGEQYF.

The chain joins TRBV27 to TRBJ1-4, with a possible D match to TRBD1 (5 bases). The V gene lost 4 bases and the J gene lost 11 bases, with 20 bases spanning the gap. The CDR3 is made up of 15 amino acids. CDR1 and CDR2 from the germline V gene are MNHEY and SMNVEV (reference sequence). Here the CDR3 reads CASSSTPGGGDKLFF. CDR3 nucleotide sequence: TGTGCCAGCAGTTCCACCCCGGGGGGAGGTGATAAACTGTTTTTT. Combining the CDR3 with reference TRBV27 and TRBJ1-4 gives the whole variable domain EAQVTQNPRYLITVTGKKLTVTCSQNMNHEYMSWYRQDPGLGLRQIYYSMNVEVTDKGDVPEGYKVSRKEKRNFPLILESPSPNQTSLYFCASSSTPGGGDKLFFGSGTQLSVL.

This clonotype was picked up a small number of times. This chain uses TRBV5-4 with TRBJ2-2, with 7 bases aligning to TRBD2. CDR1 SGHNT and CDR2 YYREEE come from the germline V gene (reference sequence). This CDR3 is 20 amino acids long. V was clipped by 1 base and J by 0 bases; unmatched bases: 15. CDR3 sequence (DNA): TGTGCCAGCAGCTTGACTAGTAAGGGGCTAGCGGTAACGAACACCGGGGAGCTGTTTTTT. Protein sequence: CASSLTSKGLAVTNTGELFF.

The genes are TRBV7-9 and TRBJ1-1; D is possibly TRBD1 (5 bases). V lost 5 bases and J 4 bases, leaving 14 bases between the germline ends. CDR3 length: 14 amino acids. The germline CDR1 and CDR2 sequences are SEHNR and FQNEAQ (reference sequence). The CDR3 reads CASSPNLGTTEAFF. In DNA, the CDR3 is TGTGCCAGCAGCCCAAACCTAGGGACCACTGAAGCTTTCTTT.

The rearrangement joins TRBV10-1 to TRBJ2-2, with 7 bases identical to TRBD1. Germline V gene sequence: CDR1 WNHNN, CDR2 SYGVQD (reference sequence). Trimming removed 5 bases from V and 7 bases from J; junction bases left unmatched: 10. This CDR3 has 15 amino acids. In DNA, the CDR3 is TGCGCCAGCAGTCGGGACAGTTCTTCGATCGGGGAGCTGTTTTTT. Its translation is CASSRDSSSIGELFF.

In this sample, this clonotype turned up many times. This chain uses TRBV7-9 with TRBJ2-5, with TRBD1 matching over 8 bases. V lost 2 bases to trimming and J lost 4 bases; unmatched junction nucleotides: 6. This CDR3 spans 15 amino acids. CDR1 and CDR2 from the germline V gene are SEHNR and FQNEAQ (reference sequence). The CDR3 DNA follows: TGTGCCAGCAGCTTATTTCAGGGGGCCGGAGAGACCCAGTACTTC. It yields the protein CASSLFQGAGETQYF.

This clonotype was picked up many times. V usage is TRBV6-1 and J usage is TRBJ1-1; 7 bases fit TRBD1. The CDR3 covers 13 residues. The trim removed 6 bases at V and 7 bases at J, leaving 8 bases unmatched. Germline CDR1 reads MNHNS; CDR2 reads SASEGT. CDR3 residues: CASSATQGLEAFF. The CDR3 DNA reads TGTGCCAGCAGCGCTACACAGGGGCTTGAAGCTTTCTTT.

The chain joins TRBV6-5 to TRBJ1-2; D is perhaps TRBD1 (5 bases). In germline, CDR1 is MNHEY, CDR2 SVGAGI. The CDR3 runs to 13 residues. Trimming took 2 bases from V and 5 from J, leaving 9 bases between them. CDR3 coding DNA: TGTGCCAGCAGTTACGAAAGGGGATATGGCTACACCTTC. Translating it yields CASSYERGYGYTF.

This clonotype was seen a few times. At one end, the junction sequence differs from germline, possibly due to a read error. This sequence joins TRBV12-3 or TRBV12-4 and TRBJ2-1, with D hard to call. The CDR3 sequence is 13 residues long. The CDR3 DNA is TGTGCCAGCAGTTTCGGCGGAAACAATGAGCGGTTCTTC. Translated: CASSFGGNNERFF.

The rearrangement uses TRBV20-1 and TRBJ2-6; D not resolved. Germline V gene lookup returns CDR1 DFQATT and CDR2 SNEGSKA (reference sequence). The V and J ends lost 3 bases and 2 bases respectively, with 8 bases between them. The CDR3 is 14 residues long. The CDR3 region has the DNA TGCAGTGCTAGTAAAGGGACTGGGGCCAACGTCCTGACTTTC. Translated: CSASKGTGANVLTF.

This clonotype has a handful of counts. CDR3 in amino acids: CASSAMNDSPLHF. Written as DNA, the CDR3 is TGTGCCAGCAGCGCCATGAATGATTCACCCCTCCACTTT. The chain links TRBV7-8 to TRBJ1-6; unclear D gene. V lost 5 bases, J lost 8 bases, and 10 bases lay in between. Germline-derived CDR1 and CDR2 are SGHVS and FQNEAQ. The CDR3 consists of 13 residues.

At least ten counts were recorded for this clonotype. J is TRBJ1-2 and V is TRBV12-3 or TRBV12-4; D is perhaps TRBD1 (5 bases). Deletions cut 5 bases from V and 4 bases from J, with 11 bases between. The CDR3 covers 13 residues. The CDR3 loop is CASSPDSTYGYTF. CDR3 nucleotides: TGTGCCAGCAGTCCCGACAGCACCTATGGCTACACCTTC.

This clonotype was seen ten or more times. The DNA of the CDR3 is TGCAGTGCTCGACCTAGCGGGAGAATATTATCCACAGATACGCAGTATTTT. Translating it yields CSARPSGRILSTDTQYF. The rearrangement uses TRBV20-1 and TRBJ2-3; 10 nucleotides agree with TRBD2. The CDR3 loop spans 17 amino acids. Germline CDR1 DFQATT, CDR2 SNEGSKA (reference sequence). Germline trimming cut 5 bases from V and 2 bases from J; bases unmatched to any gene: 13.

This clonotype has ten or more counts. This chain uses TRBV7-9 with TRBJ2-1; no definite D call. Germline values: CDR1 SEHNR, CDR2 FQNEAQ (reference sequence). The CDR3 runs to 11 residues. V lost 6 bases and J 7 bases, leaving 7 bases between the germline ends. The CDR3 DNA is TGTGCCAGCAGGCGTCCTAATGAGCAGTTCTTC. Its protein is CASRRPNEQFF. Full variable domain (outside the CDR3, taken from reference TRBV7-9 and TRBJ2-1): DTGVSQNPRHKITKRGQNVTFRCDPISEHNRLYWYRQTLGQGPEFLTYFQNEAQLEKSRLLSDRFSAERPKGSFSTLEIQRTEQGDSAMYLCASRRPNEQFFGPGTRLTVL.

Ten or more counts support this clonotype. The chain employs TRBV27 and TRBJ2-1; 12 bases align to TRBD2. Trimming cost V 6 bases and J 7 bases; bases outside gene matches: 10. The CDR3 is 16 residues long. Germline loops: CDR1 MNHEY, CDR2 SMNVEV (reference sequence). CDR3 sequence (DNA): TGTGCCAGCAGACTCACCCCTAGCGGGAGGGGGAATGAGCAGTTCTTC. This encodes CASRLTPSGRGNEQFF.

This chain connects TRBV4-2 to TRBJ2-3; 8 bases line up with TRBD2. The V and J ends lost 1 base and 6 bases, in that order; junction bases with no gene match: 9. CDR3 length equals 16 residues. Germline CDR1 is LGHNA and CDR2 is YNFKEQ. The CDR3 spells CASSQAALAGLDTQYF. In DNA form, the CDR3 reads TGTGCCAGCAGCCAAGCGGCGCTAGCGGGTCTTGATACGCAGTATTTT.

This clonotype was counted between two and nine times. This rearrangement joins TRBV11-2 to TRBJ2-7; D gene ambiguous. V gave up 3 bases and J gave up 3 bases, with 9 bases separating them. Germline V lookup: CDR1 SGHAT, CDR2 FQNNGV. The CDR3 is 13 residues long. The CDR3 coding sequence is TGTGCCAGCAGCTTTCAGGAGTTCTACGAGCAGTACTTC. Protein: CASSFQEFYEQYF.

The chain uses TRBV24-1 and TRBJ2-1, with a tentative D call TRBD1 (6 bases). The germline gives CDR1 KGHDR, CDR2 SFDVKD. The V end lost 12 bases, the J end lost 5 bases, and 25 bases lay between the germline ends. The CDR3 runs 16 residues. The CDR3: CACESGADFTNNEQFF. The CDR3 nucleotides are TGTGCCTGCGAGTCAGGGGCGGATTTTACAAACAATGAGCAGTTCTTC.

Many counts were recorded for this clonotype. The chain recombines TRBV11-2 with TRBJ2-1; possible D gene TRBD1, 7 bases. V lost 5 bases and J lost 2, with 13 bases in between. The length of the CDR3 is 15 residues. In germline, CDR1 is SGHAT, CDR2 FQNNGV. DNA for the CDR3: TGTGCCAGCAGCGGACTCAGGGGGGCCTACAATGAGCAGTTCTTC. Translation gives CASSGLRGAYNEQFF. The entire variable domain, with the rest obtained from reference TRBV11-2 and TRBJ2-1, is as follows: EAGVAQSPRYKIIEKRQSVAFWCNPISGHATLYWYQQILGQGPKLLIQFQNNGVVDDSQLPKDRFSAERLKGVDSTLKIQPAKLEDSAVYLCASSGLRGAYNEQFFGPGTRLTVL.

The rearrangement links TRBV20-1 to TRBJ1-5, with 8 nucleotides matching TRBD1. CDR3 length: 14 residues. V dropped 2 bases and J dropped 2; count of bases not matched to a gene: 2. Germline CDR1 DFQATT, CDR2 SNEGSKA (reference sequence). The CDR3 bases are TGCAGTGCTAGATCGGACAGGGGCAATCAGCCCCAGCATTTT. Translated: CSARSDRGNQPQHF.

This clonotype was seen at least ten times. The chain has TRBV6-1 and TRBJ2-5; a possible D gene is TRBD2 (7 bases). Germline CDR1 reads MNHNS; CDR2 reads SASEGT. The CDR3 loop spans 15 amino acids. Trimming removed 2 bases at V and 1 base at J, with 11 bases between. The CDR3 spells CASSEYRGAQETQYF. CDR3 nucleotides: TGTGCCAGCAGTGAATATCGGGGGGCCCAAGAGACCCAGTACTTC.

Comment on this clonotype: At one end, the junction sequence differs from germline, possibly due to a read error. The genes are TRBV5-1 and TRBJ2-1; unclear D gene. This CDR3 comprises 13 residues. The V gene's germline CDR1 is SGHRS and CDR2 YFSETQ. In nucleotides, the CDR3 is TGCGCCAGCAGCTATGACGGGTACAATGAGCAGCTCTTC. Protein product: CASSYDGYNEQLF.

As for this clonotype: Germline is not matched at one junction end, which may reflect a read error. V is TRBV12-3 or TRBV12-4 and J is TRBJ2-5; tentative D call: TRBD2 (6 bases). This CDR3 contains 12 residues. CDR3 DNA: TGTGCCAACAGTCCGACCGGGGGAACCCAGTACTTC. It codes for CANSPTGGTQYF.

This clonotype occurred many times. This chain joins TRBV20-1 and TRBJ1-2; no clear D gene. V lost 6 bases to trimming and J lost 5 bases, with 13 bases between them. The CDR3 is 12 amino acids. CDR1 and CDR2 (germline): DFQATT, SNEGSKA (reference sequence). The CDR3 region has the DNA TGCAGTGCGTCCGGCTTGGGATATGGCTACACCTTC. Translating gives CSASGLGYGYTF.

This clonotype was observed many times. The chain couples TRBV7-8 to TRBJ2-5; 9 bases map to TRBD1. The CDR3 is made up of 13 amino acids. V gave up 7 bases and J gave up 4 bases; unmatched junction bases: 4. Germline V gives CDR1 SGHVS, CDR2 FQNEAQ. CDR3 loop: CASIPTGGETQYF. DNA of the CDR3: TGTGCCAGCATCCCGACAGGGGGAGAGACCCAGTACTTC.

This clonotype has ten or more counts. V and J are TRBV28 and TRBJ1-1; D is undetermined. Trimming left V 3 bases short and J 1 base short, with 15 bases between. CDR3 size: 16 residues. Looked up from germline, CDR1 is MDHEN and CDR2 is SYDVKM. CDR3 loop: CASSLGGAGWNTEAFF. Here the CDR3 DNA reads TGTGCCAGCAGTTTGGGCGGTGCAGGCTGGAACACTGAAGCTTTCTTT.

The chain carries TRBV3-1 and TRBJ2-2; TRBD2 matches at 8 bases. Per germline, CDR1 LGHDT and CDR2 YNNKEL (reference sequence). Germline trimming cut 4 bases from V and 1 base from J; bases unmatched to any gene: 8. This CDR3 is 17 amino acids long. CDR3 sequence: CASSPGGWTENTGELFF. The DNA of the CDR3 is TGTGCCAGCAGCCCGGGGGGGTGGACTGAGAACACCGGGGAGCTGTTTTTT.

The V and J genes are TRBV27 and TRBJ2-7; D not certain. The CDR3 runs to 16 residues. V dropped 6 bases and J dropped 5 bases, with 23 bases sitting between them. Germline CDR1 reads MNHEY; CDR2 reads SMNVEV (reference sequence). Here the CDR3 reads CASSHPAPSGHNEQYF. The CDR3 nucleotides read TGTGCCAGCAGCCACCCTGCCCCGTCCGGCCATAACGAGCAGTACTTC.